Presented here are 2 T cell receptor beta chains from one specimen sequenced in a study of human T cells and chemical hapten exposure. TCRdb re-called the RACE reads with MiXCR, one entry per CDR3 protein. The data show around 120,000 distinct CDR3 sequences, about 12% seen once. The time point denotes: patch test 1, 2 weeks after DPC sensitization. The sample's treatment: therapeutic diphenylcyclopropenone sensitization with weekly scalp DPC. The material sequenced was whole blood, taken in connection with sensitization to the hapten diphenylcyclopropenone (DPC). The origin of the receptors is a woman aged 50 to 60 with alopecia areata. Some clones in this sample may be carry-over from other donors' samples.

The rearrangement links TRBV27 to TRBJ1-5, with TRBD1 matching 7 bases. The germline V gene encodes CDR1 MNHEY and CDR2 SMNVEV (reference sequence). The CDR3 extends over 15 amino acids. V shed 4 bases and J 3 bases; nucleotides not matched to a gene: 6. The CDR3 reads CASSYGTVNNQPQHF. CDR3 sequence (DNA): TGTGCCAGCAGTTACGGGACAGTCAACAATCAGCCCCAGCATTTT.

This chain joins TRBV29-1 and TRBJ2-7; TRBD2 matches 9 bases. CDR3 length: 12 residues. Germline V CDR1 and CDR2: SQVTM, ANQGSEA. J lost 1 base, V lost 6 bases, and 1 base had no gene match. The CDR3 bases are TGCAGCGTGACTAGCGGTTCCTACGAGCAGTACTTC. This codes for CSVTSGSYEQYF.